This is a list of T cell receptor beta chains from one sample in a study of shared T cell receptors in the human thymus. Measured with immunoSEQ multiplex PCR; TCRdb has only the in-frame clones, and not every one. Seen here are about 540,000 clones, 78% observed once, and the top ten hold 0.013%. These data were likewise used in another study, on human thymus T cells.

Sequencing input: thymocytes. The receptor set was obtained from a boy in the first two years of life with a congenital heart defect. The CDR3 runs from the conserved cysteine through the conserved F or W. D genes are given only for firm matches. Only part of the rows carry a size: once, few, many, or a class if the clone is expanded.

abundance	d_gene	v_gene	j_gene	CDR3nt	CDR3aa
NA	NA	TRBV6-5	TRBJ1-2	TGTGCCAGCAGTTACTCCGGGACACCGGATAACTATGGCTACACCTTC	CASSYSGTPDNYGYTF
NA	TRBD2	TRBV6-5	TRBJ2-7	TGTGCCAGCAGTTACGCGGGACTAGCGGGATCGCAGTACTTC	CASSYAGLAGSQYF
NA	NA	TRBV4-2	TRBJ2-7	TGTGCCAGCAGCCAAGAGGAGGGGTCCTACGAGCAGTACTTC	CASSQEEGSYEQYF
NA	TRBD2	TRBV28	TRBJ2-3	TGTGCCAGCAGTTTTAAGCGGGGCAAAGGCACAGATACGCAGTATTTT	CASSFKRGKGTDTQYF
NA	TRBD1	TRBV7-2	TRBJ2-5	TGTGCCAGCAGCGATCCGGGACAGGGACTGGAGACCCAGTACTTC	CASSDPGQGLETQYF
few	TRBD2	TRBV11-3	TRBJ2-5	TGTGCCAGCAGCTGGGGGGCGGGAGGGAGCCAAGAGACCCAGTACTTC	CASSWGAGGSQETQYF
NA	NA	TRBV4-1	TRBJ1-1	TGCGCCAGCAGCCAAGGGACAGAACCTCTGAGCACTGAAGCTTTCTTT	CASSQGTEPLSTEAFF
NA	NA	TRBV28	TRBJ2-3	TGTGCCAGCAGTTTCCTGCGAGGGCAGGAAGATACGCAGTATTTT	CASSFLRGQEDTQYF
NA	TRBD1	TRBV29-1	TRBJ2-3	TGCAGCGTTAGGGGGCTGGGCGGCCTAGGGGATACGCAGTATTTT	CSVRGLGGLGDTQYF
NA	NA	TRBV5-6	TRBJ1-2	TGTGCCAGCAGCTTACATATTCTCATGGACTATGGCTACACCTTC	CASSLHILMDYGYTF
once	NA	TRBV11-2	TRBJ1-4	TGTGCCAGCAGCTCCCCGGGGGGTGAAAAACTGTTTTTT	CASSSPGGEKLFF
few	NA	TRBV19	TRBJ1-3	TGTGCCAGTAGTATAACAGGGCGAAATGGAAACACCATATATTTT	CASSITGRNGNTIYF
NA	NA	TRBV7-9	TRBJ2-7	TGTGCCAGCAGCTTAGGACAGGCCGACGTCCACGAGCAGTACTTC	CASSLGQADVHEQYF
NA	TRBD2	TRBV12-5	TRBJ2-1	TGTGCTAGTGGTTTGGCCTTTCCCCCCCGACTAGCGGGAGTATATCATGAGCAGTTCTTC	CASGLAFPPRLAGVYHEQFF
NA	TRBD2	TRBV7-2	TRBJ2-7	TGTGCCAGCAGCTTAGCCTCGGTCGGACTAGCGGGAGGGTTCTACGAGCAGTACTTC	CASSLASVGLAGGFYEQYF
once	TRBD1	TRBV5-8	TRBJ1-5	TGTGCCAGCAGCCGCTCCGGGACAGGGTGTGGCAATCAGCCCCAGCATTTT	CASSRSGTGCGNQPQHF
NA	TRBD1	TRBV5-4	TRBJ2-7	TGTGCCAGCAGCGAGAACAGGGGGCTACACGAGCAGTACTTC	CASSENRGLHEQYF
NA	TRBD2	TRBV27	TRBJ2-3	TGTGCCAGCAGTTTGGACCTAGCGGGACGCCTGAGAGATACGCAGTATTTT	CASSLDLAGRLRDTQYF
NA	NA	TRBV5-1	TRBJ2-5	TGCGCCAGCAGCTTGGGGGCGGGAGAGACCCAGTACTTC	CASSLGAGETQYF
NA	TRBD2	TRBV7-2	TRBJ2-7	TGTGCCAGCAGCTTAGCGGGACTATCTGTCGGGGAGCAGTACTTC	CASSLAGLSVGEQYF
NA	NA	TRBV9	TRBJ2-1	TGTGCCAGCAGCGAAGACTCTAACACCTACAATGAGCAGTTCTTC	CASSEDSNTYNEQFF
NA	NA	TRBV5-6	TRBJ2-5	TGTGCCAGCAGCTTGGTAAAAGGGGGTGCCAAAGAGACCCAGTACTTC	CASSLVKGGAKETQYF
NA	NA	TRBV6-5	TRBJ1-2	TGTGCCAGCACCCACCCGGGGGGGGTGGGCTACACCTTC	CASTHPGGVGYTF
once	NA	TRBV28	TRBJ1-2	TGTGCCAGCAGCCATCCCAGACAGATTCCTAACTATGGCTACACCTTC	CASSHPRQIPNYGYTF
NA	TRBD2	TRBV5-1	TRBJ2-3	TGCGCCAGCAGGGTCTCCGGGACTAGCGGGAGGGGATCTAGCACAGATACGCAGTATTTT	CASRVSGTSGRGSSTDTQYF
few	NA	TRBV6-1	TRBJ1-5	TGTGCCAGCAGTGAATTGAGGAGGGGCAATCAGCCCCAGCATTTT	CASSELRRGNQPQHF
NA	NA	TRBV10-3	TRBJ1-1	TGTGCCATCAGTGAGTCGAGGGAGAACACTGAAGCTTTCTTT	CAISESRENTEAFF
NA	TRBD1	TRBV19	TRBJ2-3	TGTGCCAGTAGCGGGACAGGGGGAGCGACAGATACGCAGTATTTT	CASSGTGGATDTQYF
NA	NA	TRBV10-3	TRBJ2-2	TGTGCCAGCTACCAGGGGGGAACCGGGGAGCTGTTTTTT	CASYQGGTGELFF
NA	NA	TRBV6-5	TRBJ2-7	TGTGCCAGCAGTTACGGGCCCATACCCTGCGAGCAGTACTTC	CASSYGPIPCEQYF
once	NA	TRBV4-3	TRBJ2-7	TGCGCCAGCAGCCAAGAACGTAGGACAGACCTCTCCTACGAGCAGTACTTC	CASSQERRTDLSYEQYF
NA	NA	TRBV4-1	TRBJ2-1	TGCGCCAGCAGCCAAGATTTAGAGAGAGGTGAGCAGTTCTTC	CASSQDLERGEQFF
NA	NA	TRBV11-2	TRBJ1-5	TGTGCCAGCAGCCCGGCTCTGGGGGGTCAGCCCCAGCATTTT	CASSPALGGQPQHF
NA	TRBD2	TRBV7-9	TRBJ2-7	TGTGCCAGCAGCCCTGGACTAGCGGGTCGCTCCTACGAGCAGTACTTC	CASSPGLAGRSYEQYF
few	TRBD2	TRBV6-6	TRBJ2-7	TGTGCCAGCAGTTACCCAGCGGGAGGGTCTTTCGAGCAGTACTTC	CASSYPAGGSFEQYF